The 7 T cell receptor beta chains reported below all come from one sample, sequenced in a study of blood T cell repertoires in COVID-19. Produced via immunoSEQ multiplex PCR; TCRdb's table is partial and in-frame only. The sample shows about 180,000 clones, around 89% of them seen only once. The sample consisted of peripheral blood. The receptors were sampled from a woman aged 25 to 39 with acute or convalescent COVID-19.

The J gene is TRBJ2-4, the V gene TRBV19; unclear D gene. The CDR3 length is 13 residues. V was pared by 2 bases and J by 10 bases, with 12 bases between. CDR1 and CDR2 from the germline V gene are LNHDA and SQIVND (reference sequence). CDR3 loop: CASSIQRNGIQYF. Written as DNA, the CDR3 is TGTGCCAGTAGTATACAGCGCAATGGGATTCAGTACTTC.

The CDR3 region is CASGLDRGSYNEQFF. Here the CDR3 DNA reads TGTGCTAGTGGTTTGGACAGGGGGTCCTACAATGAGCAGTTCTTC. J is TRBJ2-1 and V is TRBV12-5; 8 positions match TRBD1. This CDR3 comprises 15 residues. V shed 1 base and J 1 base; nucleotides not matched to a gene: 0. Germline values: CDR1 LGHNT, CDR2 FRNRAP.

This chain connects TRBV29-1 to TRBJ2-5; D not certain. Trimming cost V 7 bases and J 4 bases, with 16 bases left between them. This CDR3 has 13 amino acids. Germline assignment: CDR1 SQVTM and CDR2 ANQGSEA. The CDR3 reads CSAKAASLETQYF. CDR3 DNA sequence: TGCAGCGCCAAGGCAGCGTCCCTAGAGACCCAGTACTTC.

This clone was seen just once. This rearrangement joins TRBV6-5 to TRBJ2-2; D uncertain. V dropped 7 bases and J dropped 3 bases, with 9 bases sitting between them. Germline V gives CDR1 MNHEY, CDR2 SVGAGI. The CDR3 is made up of 13 amino acids. The CDR3 is CASTILDTGELFF. The CDR3 DNA reads as TGTGCCAGCACCATCCTAGACACCGGGGAGCTGTTTTTT.

The rearrangement uses TRBV27 and TRBJ1-2, with D unresolved. Germline V gene data show CDR1 as MNHEY and CDR2 as SMNVEV (reference sequence). V was trimmed by 2 bases and J by 6 bases, leaving 10 bases between them. CDR3 length equals 13 residues. The CDR3 reads CASSLSPIHGYTF. CDR3 nucleotides: TGTGCCAGCAGTTTAAGCCCGATTCATGGCTACACCTTC.

The rearrangement joins TRBV19 to TRBJ2-1; possible D gene TRBD2, 5 bases. Germline lookup yields CDR1 LNHDA and CDR2 SQIVND (reference sequence). The CDR3 has 13 residues. V lost 5 bases to trimming and J lost 5 bases, with 10 bases between them. The CDR3 reads CASSPGLNNEQFF. In DNA form, the CDR3 reads TGTGCCAGTAGTCCCGGACTTAACAATGAGCAGTTCTTC.

The gene calls are TRBV7-2 and TRBJ2-5; 7 nucleotides match TRBD1. The CDR3 spans 16 residues. Germline CDR1 reads SGHTA; CDR2 reads FQGNSA. J was trimmed by 5 bases and V by 1 base; bases with no gene match: 10. CDR3 amino acids: CASSLVQGGAAETQYF. CDR3 bases: TGTGCCAGCAGCTTAGTTCAAGGGGGCGCAGCGGAGACCCAGTACTTC.